The present entry profiles one T cell receptor (beta chain) with its context. The antigen is unknown. This specimen belongs to a study of cytomegalovirus exposure and HLA in healthy donors. Study results and limitations: Within an earlier analysis, most TCR beta V segments proved productive either about 90% or about 30% of the time. Later work associated roughly 17,000 TCR beta sequences with HLA alleles at 0.05 false discovery rate. Donors belonging to an Asian-associated ancestry cluster reportedly showed fewer N-insertions in productive TCRs than the approximately 690-donor mean, according to what a later analysis found. A link between a missense DCLRE1C variant and TCR beta V- and J-gene trimming emerged from a later analysis.

The ends lost 0 bases at V and 5 bases at J; junction bases unmatched: 8. Germline V gene data show CDR1 as SNHLY and CDR2 as FYNNEI. The CDR3 is 17 residues long. In the PCR, 60 Vbeta and 13 Jbeta primers were used. Data came from immunoSEQ multiplex PCR; TCRdb stores just in-frame clones and leaves some out. The table lists some 120,000 clones, around three quarters of them singletons. Sequencing was performed on PBMCs. The chain joins TRBV2 to TRBJ2-5, with 11 bases fitting TRBD2. This TCR was sampled from a man younger than 40 in good health and CMV-seronegative. The CDR3 DNA is TGTGCCAGCAGTGAAGCGTCCCTAGCGGGAGGTGGGGAGACCCAGTACTTC. It yields the protein CASSEASLAGGGETQYF.